What follows describes a single T cell receptor (beta chain). The entry originates in a study of cytomegalovirus exposure and HLA in healthy donors. This CDR3 region has 15 residues. Germline CDR1 reads GTSNPN; CDR2 reads SVGIG (reference sequence). Trimming left V 1 base short and J 4 bases short, with 13 bases between. Some clones are missing from TCRdb's copy, which holds only in-frame ones; the method was immunoSEQ multiplex PCR. The sample lists 60,000 to 65,000 clones, about 95% occurring once. Input material: PBMCs. The TCR originated in a woman between 18 and 29 years old in good health and CMV-seropositive. The rearrangement joins TRBV30 to TRBJ2-2; weak D call: TRBD1 (6 bases). The CDR3 nucleotides read TGTGCCTGGAGTGGTATGACAGGAATCACCGGGGAGCTGTTTTTT. Its protein is CAWSGMTGITGELFF.